These 32 T cell receptor beta chains were sequenced from one sample in a study of post-analysis software for immune sequencing data. Libraries were made from TCR beta cDNA, and they carried unique molecular identifiers. Each CDR3 protein is one row after TCRdb ran MiXCR on the PCR reads. The sample yields approximately 630,000 distinct CDR3 sequences, about 60% seen once. These receptors have no identified antigens. The study's findings and limits: Controls showed lower frequencies than patients for five TRBV segments, and TRBV5-6, TRBV5-1 and TRBV20-1 were among these.

Specimen: blood. These receptors originate from a girl aged 2 to 10 with multiple sclerosis.

V is TRBV6-2 or TRBV6-3 and J is TRBJ1-2; no clear D gene. Germline V lookup: CDR1 MNHEY, CDR2 SVGEGT. Trimming took 10 bases from V and 0 from J, leaving 15 bases between them. This CDR3 comprises 14 residues. The CDR3 reads CATCRAGTNYGYTF. The DNA for the CDR3 is TGTGCCACTTGCCGGGCCGGCACTAACTATGGCTACACCTTC.

The rearrangement uses TRBV4-3 and TRBJ1-2, with 8 bases matching TRBD1. CDR3 length: 15 amino acids. Germline assignment: CDR1 LGHNA and CDR2 YSLEER. Losses at the gene ends were 3 bases for V and 4 bases for J; bases not matched to a gene: 7. For the CDR3, the DNA is TGCGCCAGCAGCCACCAAGGACAGGGCCCCTATGGCTACACCTTC. Encoded protein: CASSHQGQGPYGYTF.

This clonotype showed up just a few times. V usage is TRBV20-1 and J usage is TRBJ2-7; possible D gene TRBD1, 7 bases. The DNA end is a closer match to TRBJ2-5, so the J assignment may be wrong. Per the germline V gene, CDR1 is DFQATT and CDR2 is SNEGSKA (reference sequence). The CDR3 spans 15 residues. Here the CDR3 reads CSATTSQGRGETQYF. Written as DNA, the CDR3 is TGCAGTGCCACAACCTCACAGGGGCGGGGAGAGACCCAGTACTTC.

The CDR3 spells CASRHIRTGDHGYTF. For the CDR3, the DNA is TGTGCCAGCAGACATATCCGGACAGGGGACCATGGCTACACCTTC. The chain employs TRBV6-6 and TRBJ1-2; 9 nucleotides agree with TRBD1. The CDR3 runs to 15 residues. V was clipped by 6 bases and J by 6 bases; unmatched bases: 11. CDR1 MNHNY and CDR2 SVGAGI come from the germline V gene (reference sequence).

The chain uses TRBV20-1 and TRBJ2-7, with 16 nucleotides matching TRBD2. The closer fit of TRBJ2-5 to the DNA end suggests the J call may be wrong. From germline, CDR1 is DFQATT and CDR2 SNEGSKA (reference sequence). This CDR3 region has 21 residues. This CDR3 is CSATPPGLAGGPYLGGETQYF. The CDR3 DNA reads TGCAGTGCTACCCCTCCGGGACTAGCGGGAGGGCCCTATCTAGGGGGGGAGACCCAGTACTTC.

The CDR3 DNA follows: TGCAGTGCGGGGGGGACTAGCGTCTACAATGAGCAGTTCTTC. This gives the protein CSAGGTSVYNEQFF. This chain joins TRBV20-1 and TRBJ2-1; the match to TRBD2 covers 10 bases. Looked up from germline, CDR1 is DFQATT and CDR2 is SNEGSKA (reference sequence). V was pared by 6 bases and J by 3 bases, with 5 bases of the junction left unmatched. CDR3 length: 14 residues.

The V gene is TRBV2, the J gene TRBJ2-3, with 7 bases fitting TRBD1. The CDR3 runs to 14 residues. Unmatched junction bases numbered 3, after V lost 4 bases and J lost 2 bases. Per the germline V gene, CDR1 is SNHLY and CDR2 is FYNNEI. Here the CDR3 DNA reads TGTGCCAGCAGTGCGGGACAGAACACAGATACGCAGTATTTT. This codes for CASSAGQNTDTQYF.

The CDR3 sequence: CAISESAFTYEQYF. The CDR3 DNA reads as TGTGCCATCAGTGAGTCGGCCTTTACCTACGAGCAGTACTTC. This chain uses TRBV10-3 with TRBJ2-4; D remains unclear. The end of the DNA fits TRBJ2-7 better, so the J call may be wrong. From germline, CDR1 is ENHRY and CDR2 SYGVKD. CDR3 length equals 14 residues.

This clonotype was observed a few times. The chain joins TRBV5-1 to TRBJ2-5; possibly TRBD2 for D (5 bases). The DNA end lines up better with TRBJ2-7; the J call may be wrong. Germline CDR1 SGHRS, CDR2 YFSETQ. The CDR3 is 14 residues long. The CDR3 region is CASSETTRRREQYF. As DNA, the CDR3 is TGCGCCAGCAGCGAAACTACTAGACGGCGCGAGCAGTACTTC.

A few counts support this clonotype. This chain connects TRBV10-3 to TRBJ2-7; 7 bases map to TRBD2. V shed 8 bases, J shed 7 bases, and the junction held 8 bases outside the gene matches. Germline CDR1 and CDR2: ENHRY and SYGVKD. The CDR3 is 12 amino acids. Here the CDR3 reads CAIGLELGEQYF. The CDR3 bases are TGTGCCATCGGACTAGAGTTGGGAGAGCAGTACTTC.

The chain recombines TRBV5-1 with TRBJ1-2, with 8 bases lining up with TRBD1. V shed 4 bases and J 6 bases; nucleotides not matched to a gene: 8. This CDR3 spans 14 amino acids. The germline V gene encodes CDR1 SGHRS and CDR2 YFSETQ. The CDR3 nucleotides are TGCGCCAGCAGCACGTTGACAGGGGCGGATGGCTACACCTTC. This encodes CASSTLTGADGYTF. Full variable domain (outside the CDR3, taken from reference TRBV5-1 and TRBJ1-2): KAGVTQTPRYLIKTRGQQVTLSCSPISGHRSVSWYQQTPGQGLQFLFEYFSETQRNKGNFPGRFSGRQFSNSRSEMNVSTLELGDSALYLCASSTLTGADGYTFGSGTRLTVV.

The rearrangement links TRBV29-1 to TRBJ2-1; 12 positions agree with TRBD2. CDR1 is SQVTM and CDR2 is ANQGSEA in the germline V gene. The V gene end was trimmed by 3 bases and the J gene end by 0 bases; junction bases not matched to a gene: 9. The CDR3 length is 18 residues. The CDR3 region is CSVEIGLAGIASYNEQFF. CDR3 DNA sequence: TGCAGCGTTGAGATCGGACTAGCGGGGATTGCCTCCTACAATGAGCAGTTCTTC.

This clonotype was observed a few times. This chain links TRBV7-8 with TRBJ2-1, with 7 bases matching TRBD2. Germline V gives CDR1 SGHVS, CDR2 FQNEAQ. This CDR3 region has 14 residues. The trim removed 5 bases at V and 5 bases at J, leaving 6 bases unmatched. The CDR3 DNA is TGTGCCAGCAGCACCCAAGCGGGGCACAATGAGCAGTTCTTC. It specifies CASSTQAGHNEQFF.

The CDR3 coding sequence is TGCGCCAGCAACGGGGCCTATATGAACACTGAAGCTTTCTTT. Its protein is CASNGAYMNTEAFF. This chain links TRBV5-1 with TRBJ1-1; weak D call: TRBD1 (5 bases). The germline V gene encodes CDR1 SGHRS and CDR2 YFSETQ. V was shortened by 6 bases and J by 0 bases, with 12 bases between the two germline ends. The CDR3 is 14 residues long.

This clonotype was recorded only once. The chain combines TRBV7-9 with TRBJ2-7, with D tentatively TRBD2 (5 bases). Germline CDR1 and CDR2: SEHNR and FQNEAQ (reference sequence). The CDR3 length is 14 residues. V shed 1 base and J shed 3 bases, with 10 bases lying between them. DNA for the CDR3: TGTGCCAGCAGCTTAGGGGAGAGAAACTACGAGCAGTACTTC. Translating gives CASSLGERNYEQYF. Based on the CDR3 plus reference TRBV7-9 and TRBJ2-7, the full variable domain is DTGVSQNPRHKITKRGQNVTFRCDPISEHNRLYWYRQTLGQGPEFLTYFQNEAQLEKSRLLSDRFSAERPKGSFSTLEIQRTEQGDSAMYLCASSLGERNYEQYFGPGTRLTVT.

CDR3 in amino acids: CASSLLARDEKLFF. The CDR3 bases are TGTGCCAGCAGCTTATTGGCCAGGGACGAAAAACTGTTTTTT. The chain has TRBV7-9 and TRBJ1-4, with D possibly being TRBD1 (5 bases). V lost 2 bases, J lost 8 bases, and 12 bases lay in between. The CDR3 length is 14 residues. The germline gives CDR1 SEHNR, CDR2 FQNEAQ (reference sequence).

The chain carries TRBV6-1 and TRBJ2-3; TRBD2 agrees at 9 bases. The CDR3 runs 15 residues. The germline gives CDR1 MNHNS, CDR2 SASEGT. V shed 7 bases and J 4 bases; nucleotides not matched to a gene: 9. The CDR3 sequence is CASNLPGLAADTQYF. The CDR3 DNA follows: TGTGCCAGCAACCTACCGGGACTAGCCGCAGATACGCAGTATTTT.

The V gene is TRBV5-1, the J gene TRBJ2-1, with a possible D match to TRBD2 (5 bases). V was pared by 3 bases and J by 12 bases, with 25 bases between. This CDR3 comprises 16 residues. The germline V gene encodes CDR1 SGHRS and CDR2 YFSETQ. In DNA, the CDR3 is TGCGCCAGCAGCTCAGGCGCTAGCAGTTCTCTTTGGGGGCAGTTCTTC. It is translated as CASSSGASSSLWGQFF.

Worth noting for this clonotype: One end of the junction varies from germline; a read error may be responsible. The chain has TRBV7-7 and TRBJ2-5, with a tentative D call TRBD2 (5 bases). CDR1 is SSHAT and CDR2 is FNYEAQ in the germline V gene (reference sequence). The CDR3 has 13 amino acids. CDR3 sequence (DNA): TGTGCTAGCAGCTTAGCTAGCTCCGAGACCCAGTACTTC. This encodes CASSLASSETQYF.

The V gene is TRBV7-9, the J gene TRBJ2-3, with D hard to call. Trimming shortened V by 5 bases and J by 5 bases, and 11 bases separated the two germline ends. CDR1 is SEHNR and CDR2 is FQNEAQ in the germline V gene (reference sequence). This CDR3 spans 13 amino acids. The CDR3 here is CASSGPMRDTQYF. The CDR3 nucleotides are TGTGCCAGCAGCGGCCCGATGAGAGATACGCAGTATTTT.

Only one count was recorded for this clonotype. V usage is TRBV10-3 and J usage is TRBJ2-5; 8 positions match TRBD2. Germline CDR1 is ENHRY and CDR2 is SYGVKD. Unmatched junction bases numbered 10, after V lost 10 bases and J lost 0 bases. This CDR3 contains 15 residues. For the CDR3, the DNA is TGTGCCACCATGGGCACGGGAGGGTACCAAGAGACCCAGTACTTC. Its protein product is CATMGTGGYQETQYF.

The chain joins TRBV6-5 to TRBJ1-4; 9 bases match TRBD1. Germline V gene lookup returns CDR1 MNHEY and CDR2 SVGAGI. The CDR3 length is 14 residues. The J segment lost 5 bases and the V segment lost 5 bases, leaving 3 bases of the junction unmatched. The CDR3 DNA follows: TGTGCCAGCAGTCGGACAGGGGAAAATGAAAAACTGTTTTTT. Translated, it gives CASSRTGENEKLFF.

The chain combines TRBV10-3 with TRBJ2-1; D ambiguous. The CDR3 has 14 amino acids. The germline CDR1 and CDR2 sequences are ENHRY and SYGVKD. V lost 1 base and J lost 6, with 10 bases in between. The CDR3 coding sequence is TGTGCCATCAGTGAGTTACCATTTCGCAATGAGCAGTTCTTC. Its translation is CAISELPFRNEQFF.

The genes are TRBV12-3 or TRBV12-4 and TRBJ2-3, with 10 bases fitting TRBD2. The junction had 3 bases not matched to a gene; V was cut back by 2 bases and J by 1 base. CDR3 length: 16 amino acids. The CDR3 spells CASSLIAGGRTDTQYF. CDR3 sequence (DNA): TGTGCCAGCAGTTTAATAGCGGGGGGCCGCACAGATACGCAGTATTTT.

This clonotype has only a few counts. The gene calls are TRBV12-3 or TRBV12-4 and TRBJ2-1, with a tentative D call TRBD1 (5 bases). Trimming pared 6 bases from V and 0 bases from J, leaving 18 bases between. The CDR3 covers 17 residues. CDR3 sequence reads: CASSPDIRGSSYNEQFF. The CDR3 nucleotides read TGTGCCAGCAGCCCCGATATTAGGGGTAGCTCCTACAATGAGCAGTTCTTC.

In this sample, this clonotype turned up a few times. The rearrangement joins TRBV7-9 to TRBJ1-1; 9 bases match TRBD1. The V gene end was trimmed by 5 bases and the J gene end by 7 bases; junction bases not matched to a gene: 8. Looked up from germline, CDR1 is SEHNR and CDR2 is FQNEAQ (reference sequence). CDR3 size: 14 residues. The CDR3 here is CASSLGQGFDEAFF. The CDR3 nucleotides are TGTGCCAGCAGCCTCGGACAGGGGTTTGATGAAGCTTTCTTT.

The chain links TRBV5-1 to TRBJ2-1, with 8 bases identical to TRBD2. The CDR3 has 17 amino acids. Germline lookup yields CDR1 SGHRS and CDR2 YFSETQ. Losses at the gene ends were 3 bases for V and 4 bases for J; bases not matched to a gene: 12. Here the CDR3 DNA reads TGCGCCAGCAGCTGGTCCACTAGCGGAGGTTCTTACAATGAGCAGTTCTTC. Translation gives CASSWSTSGGSYNEQFF. Variable domain in full (rest from reference TRBV5-1 and TRBJ2-1): KAGVTQTPRYLIKTRGQQVTLSCSPISGHRSVSWYQQTPGQGLQFLFEYFSETQRNKGNFPGRFSGRQFSNSRSEMNVSTLELGDSALYLCASSWSTSGGSYNEQFFGPGTRLTVL.

This clonotype was counted only a few times. The rearrangement uses TRBV7-9 and TRBJ1-2; D is possibly TRBD1 (5 bases). Between the trimmed V and J ends, which lost 1 base and 3 bases, there was a span of 12 bases. CDR3 size: 15 residues. In germline, CDR1 is SEHNR, CDR2 FQNEAQ (reference sequence). CDR3 bases: TGTGCCAGCAGCTTAGACAGGACCGAGCACTATGGCTACACCTTC. Protein product: CASSLDRTEHYGYTF.

J is TRBJ1-2 and V is TRBV25-1; TRBD1 agrees at 9 bases. Germline V gene sequence: CDR1 MGHDK, CDR2 SYGVNS. The CDR3 consists of 15 residues. V lost 2 bases and J lost 7; bases outside the gene matches: 8. The DNA of the CDR3 is TGTGCCAGCAGTGAAAGTTTGGGACAGGGTCCTGGCTACACCTTC. Translated, it gives CASSESLGQGPGYTF.

V is TRBV29-1 and J is TRBJ2-5; no definite D call. Trimming stripped 7 bases from V and 1 base from J, with 10 bases between. The CDR3 totals 12 residues. Germline assignment: CDR1 SQVTM and CDR2 ANQGSEA. The CDR3 reads CSAAKGQETQYF. The CDR3, as DNA: TGCAGCGCCGCAAAGGGCCAAGAGACCCAGTACTTC.

This rearrangement joins TRBV7-8 to TRBJ2-3; the match to TRBD2 covers 11 bases. Germline CDR1 reads SGHVS; CDR2 reads FQNEAQ. The trim removed 5 bases at V and 2 bases at J, leaving 15 bases unmatched. CDR3 length: 19 residues. The CDR3 loop reads CASSATPASGRLLTDTQYF. In DNA form, the CDR3 reads TGTGCCAGCAGCGCAACCCCGGCTAGCGGGAGGCTTCTCACAGATACGCAGTATTTT.

This chain uses TRBV12-3 or TRBV12-4 with TRBJ1-2, with unresolved D. The V end was cut by 8 bases, the J end by 1 base, with 14 bases between. The CDR3 runs 14 residues. CDR3 in amino acids: CASYSGMDNYGYTF. The CDR3 DNA sequence: TGTGCCAGCTACTCGGGTATGGATAACTATGGCTACACCTTC.